This TCR beta chain was identified in a study of T cells in Graves' hyperthyroidism and ophthalmopathy. V lost 6 bases to trimming and J lost 2 bases, with 7 bases between them. CDR1 is ENHRY and CDR2 is SYGVKD in the germline V gene. The CDR3 has 12 residues. This clonotype has at least ten counts. Regions amplified from RNA transcripts were the TCR beta CDR3 regions. First-round RT-PCR of the TCR CDR3 relied on the HTBI primer set. TCRdb reprocessed the multiplex PCR reads with MiXCR, giving one entry per CDR3 protein. The sample includes approximately 640,000 distinct CDR3 sequences, approximately 15% of them seen just once.

The J gene is TRBJ1-1, the V gene TRBV10-3; no firm D call. The clonotype comes from a man aged 45-65 years with Graves' hyperthyroidism. Sequenced sample: blood. CDR3 bases: TGTGCCATCAGGACGGTTAACACTGAAGCTTTCTTT. Amino acid sequence: CAIRTVNTEAFF.